The text below deals with one T cell receptor (beta chain). TCRdb's copy holds only in-frame clones and misses some; the assay was immunoSEQ multiplex PCR. The repertoire holds a few hundred thousand clones, with more than 65% as singletons. The germline V gene has CDR1 MNHEY and CDR2 SVGAGI. The J segment lost 1 base and the V segment lost 2 bases, leaving 5 bases of the junction unmatched. The CDR3 extends over 16 amino acids. The sample comes from a study of blood T cell repertoires in COVID-19. Source material: peripheral blood. This receptor was obtained from a woman between 18 and 30 years old with acute or convalescent COVID-19. The chain carries TRBV6-5 and TRBJ1-1; 9 bases map to TRBD1. The CDR3 spells CASSYPGQGGNTEAFF. The CDR3 DNA follows: TGTGCCAGCAGTTACCCGGGACAGGGAGGGAACACTGAAGCTTTCTTT.